Shown below are 30 T cell receptor beta chains from a single sample sequenced in a study of molecular identifiers for immune sequencing clone quantification. TCRdb fed the PCR reads into MiXCR, producing one record per CDR3 protein. The sample records hundreds of thousands of distinct CDR3 sequences, about 20% being singletons. The sample was naive CD8+ T cells from blood, with Jurkat cell RNA spiked in. Subset of the sample: FACS-sorted CD8+CD4-CCR7+CD45RA+ naive T cells. The receptor source for this set is a human donor in good health. Some libraries in this study had Jurkat cell RNA spiked in.

Details on this clonotype: One base away lies a much larger clone, so this may be a sequencing read error. The V call is TRBV19, the J call TRBJ2-1; 9 nucleotides agree with TRBD2. The CDR3 covers 13 residues. Germline values: CDR1 LNHDA, CDR2 SQIVND (reference sequence). The CDR3 coding sequence is TGTGCCAGTAGTGTGACTAGCGGCAATGAGCAGCTCTTC. Amino acid sequence: CASSVTSGNEQLF.

In regard to this clonotype: This could be a read error, since a much larger clone is one nucleotide away. J is TRBJ2-7 and V is TRBV30; possible D gene TRBD2, 5 bases. The V gene's germline CDR1 is GTSNPN and CDR2 SVGIG (reference sequence). V was trimmed by 0 bases and J by 6 bases, leaving 12 bases between them. The CDR3 length is 13 residues. The CDR3 bases are TGTGCCTGGAGTGTAGCGGACGTCTCCGAGCAGTACTTC. Its protein is CAWSVADVSEQYF. Full variable domain (missing parts from reference TRBV30 and TRBJ2-7): SQTIHQWPATLVQPVGSPLSLECTVEGTSNPNLYWYRQAAGRGLQLLFYSVGIGQISSEVPQNLSASRPQDRQFILSSKKLLLSDSGFYLCAWSVADVSEQYFGPGTRLTVT.

Ten or more counts support this clonotype. Here the CDR3 reads CASSSPLGADGYTF. The CDR3 region has the DNA TGTGCCAGCAGCTCGCCGCTAGGGGCGGATGGCTACACCTTC. The V gene is TRBV7-9, the J gene TRBJ1-2, with D tentatively TRBD1 (5 bases). Germline V gene data show CDR1 as SEHNR and CDR2 as FQNEAQ (reference sequence). The V and J ends lost 4 bases and 6 bases respectively, with 15 bases between them. CDR3 length equals 14 residues.

There are many counts of this clonotype. V is TRBV2 and J is TRBJ2-5; 8 bases fit TRBD1. Germline CDR1 and CDR2: SNHLY and FYNNEI. There are 14 residues in the CDR3. The V segment lost 6 bases and the J segment 1 base; nucleotides outside the gene matches: 4. The CDR3 here is CASRETGAQETQYF. The CDR3 DNA sequence: TGTGCCAGCAGGGAGACAGGGGCCCAAGAGACCCAGTACTTC. Full variable domain (remainder filled in from reference TRBV2 and TRBJ2-5): EPEVTQTPSHQVTQMGQEVILRCVPISNHLYFYWYRQILGQKVEFLVSFYNNEISEKSEIFDDQFSVERPDGSNFTLKIRSTKLEDSAMYFCASRETGAQETQYFGPGTRLLVL.

The chain employs TRBV6-7 and TRBJ2-7; D unresolved. TRBV6-7 is labeled an ORF, and its function is uncertain. This CDR3 spans 17 amino acids. The ends were cut back, 7 bases at V and 0 bases at J, with 22 bases in the middle. CDR3 bases: TGTGCCAGCATGGGTTCCCCAATTTTTAGGAGCTCCTACGAGCAGTACTTC. Protein product: CASMGSPIFRSSYEQYF.

This clonotype was seen ten or more times. The chain joins TRBV6-2 or TRBV6-3 to TRBJ2-4; 12 bases line up with TRBD2. Trimming cost V 5 bases and J 8 bases; bases outside gene matches: 7. The germline V gene encodes CDR1 MNHEY and CDR2 SVGEGT. CDR3 length: 15 amino acids. The CDR3 sequence: CASSRTSGMSDIQYF. CDR3 DNA sequence: TGTGCCAGCAGTAGGACTAGCGGGATGTCAGACATTCAGTACTTC.

Of note for this clonotype: With a much larger clone just one base away, this may be a read error. V is TRBV20-1 and J is TRBJ2-7; 7 nucleotides match TRBD2. CDR1 is DFQATT and CDR2 is SNEGSKA in the germline V gene (reference sequence). V trimming: 5 bases; J trimming: 4 bases; junction bases outside the gene matches: 11. CDR3 length: 14 residues. CDR3 coding DNA: TGCAGTGCTCGGGATGGGGCGGGAGTTTACGAGCAGTACTTC. Encoded protein: CSARDGAGVYEQYF.

This clonotype was counted at least ten times. The CDR3 DNA sequence: TGCAGTGCTAGGGAGCAGGGGTATGGCACAGATACGCAGTATTTT. As protein: CSAREQGYGTDTQYF. This chain links TRBV20-1 with TRBJ2-3; possibly TRBD1 for D (6 bases). The ends were cut back, 3 bases at V and 1 base at J, with 14 bases in the middle. The CDR3 loop spans 15 amino acids. Looked up from germline, CDR1 is DFQATT and CDR2 is SNEGSKA (reference sequence).

This clonotype occurred a few times. CDR3 region: CASSQLTGALDNEQFF. The CDR3 region has the DNA TGTGCCAGCAGCCAACTTACAGGTGCGTTGGACAATGAGCAGTTCTTC. V and J are TRBV11-2 and TRBJ2-1, with D possibly matching TRBD1 (5 bases). Germline V lookup: CDR1 SGHAT, CDR2 FQNNGV. The CDR3 contains 16 residues. V was shortened by 5 bases and J by 5 bases, with 19 bases between the two germline ends.

This clonotype was detected ten times or more. The J gene is TRBJ2-7, the V gene TRBV5-1; 8 positions match TRBD1. The CDR3 is made up of 14 amino acids. Germline CDR1 and CDR2: SGHRS and YFSETQ. V was pared by 0 bases and J by 2 bases, with 1 base of the junction left unmatched. CDR3: CASSLGTGPYEQYF. In DNA form, the CDR3 reads TGCGCCAGCAGCTTGGGGACAGGGCCCTACGAGCAGTACTTC.

Ten or more counts support this clonotype. The rearrangement uses TRBV29-1 and TRBJ1-1; no definite D call. In germline, CDR1 is SQVTM, CDR2 ANQGSEA. V shed 3 bases and J shed 6 bases, with 11 bases lying between them. This CDR3 is built from 12 residues. Here the CDR3 reads CSVEEQWAEAFF. CDR3 nucleotides: TGCAGCGTTGAGGAGCAGTGGGCTGAAGCTTTCTTT.

This clonotype was detected ten times or more. CDR3 loop: CASSDGTLANGYTF. CDR3 bases: TGTGCCAGCAGCGATGGGACGCTCGCTAACGGCTACACCTTC. This chain uses TRBV9 with TRBJ1-2; tentative D call: TRBD1 (5 bases). The germline gives CDR1 SGDLS, CDR2 YYNGEE. The CDR3 runs to 14 residues. Trimming took 3 bases from V and 8 from J, leaving 17 bases between them.

The sample holds a few counts of this clonotype. The rearrangement links TRBV20-1 to TRBJ2-5; possible D gene TRBD2, 6 bases. The germline V gene has CDR1 DFQATT and CDR2 SNEGSKA (reference sequence). Trimming left V 5 bases short and J 5 bases short, with 21 bases between. The CDR3 consists of 15 residues. The CDR3 nucleotides are TGCAGTGCTTTCGGTCGGGACTCTATGTGGGAGACCCAGTACTTC. Encoded protein: CSAFGRDSMWETQYF.

As to this clonotype: A much larger clonotype is one base distant, so this may be a read error. The J gene is TRBJ1-1, the V gene TRBV13; D uncertain. V lost 7 bases to trimming and J lost 4 bases, with 16 bases between them. CDR3 length equals 14 residues. Germline V CDR1 and CDR2: PRHDT, FYEKMQ (reference sequence). This CDR3 reads CASNPGTLSTEAFF. The CDR3 region has the DNA TGTGCCAGCAACCCCGGAACGCTGAGCACTGAAGCTTTCTTT.

The sample holds many counts of this clonotype. The chain recombines TRBV27 with TRBJ2-7; possibly TRBD1 for D (5 bases). The germline V and J ends were trimmed by 6 bases and 3 bases, with 15 bases remaining between them. This CDR3 is built from 14 residues. Per germline, CDR1 MNHEY and CDR2 SMNVEV (reference sequence). As DNA, the CDR3 is TGTGCCAGCAGCTTCGGGCAGGGCGGCTACGAGCAGTACTTC. Its translation is CASSFGQGGYEQYF.

About this clonotype: It may be a read error: a sequence one base away is much more abundant. The chain is built from TRBV6-2 or TRBV6-3 and TRBJ2-2; tentative D call: TRBD1 (5 bases). This CDR3 spans 17 amino acids. V was clipped by 8 bases and J by 0 bases, with 19 bases between them. CDR1 MNHEY and CDR2 SVGEGT come from the germline V gene. The CDR3 sequence: CASGDRPRTTNTGELFF. The CDR3 nucleotides read TGTGCCAGCGGTGACCGTCCTCGGACAACGAACACCGGGGAGCTGTTTTTT.

This clonotype has more than one count but fewer than ten. V is TRBV5-6 and J is TRBJ2-1; 8 bases are shared with TRBD1. The CDR3 length is 14 residues. V lost 6 bases to trimming and J lost 8 bases; unmatched junction nucleotides: 10. Per germline, CDR1 SGHDT and CDR2 YYEEEE. The CDR3 loop reads CASKTGTGLYEQFF. The DNA of the CDR3 is TGTGCCAGCAAAACCGGGACAGGACTTTATGAGCAGTTCTTC.

This clonotype was observed many times. This chain links TRBV9 with TRBJ1-1; D call uncertain. Germline V gene lookup returns CDR1 SGDLS and CDR2 YYNGEE. V dropped 3 bases and J dropped 1 base, with 10 bases sitting between them. The CDR3 loop spans 14 amino acids. DNA of the CDR3: TGTGCCAGCAGCGCCCCCCCAGAGAACACTGAAGCTTTCTTT. Residues: CASSAPPENTEAFF.

The table lists this clonotype with many counts. V usage is TRBV30 and J usage is TRBJ1-1, with unresolved D. This CDR3 is built from 13 residues. Germline V CDR1 and CDR2: GTSNPN, SVGIG (reference sequence). V gave up 5 bases and J gave up 1 base, with 11 bases separating them. The chain's CDR3 is CAWAHSWNTEAFF. CDR3 nucleotides: TGTGCCTGGGCCCACAGCTGGAACACTGAAGCTTTCTTT.

Concerning this clonotype itself: A much more abundant neighbour one base away suggests this may be a read error. This rearrangement joins TRBV6-2 or TRBV6-3 to TRBJ1-5; D gene ambiguous. V gave up 2 bases and J gave up 2 bases, with 19 bases separating them. CDR3 length equals 18 residues. The V gene's germline CDR1 is MNHEY and CDR2 SVGEGT. The CDR3 reads CASSYKNGIGYGNQPQHF. CDR3 bases: TGTGCCAGCAGTTACAAGAACGGGATAGGGTACGGCAATCAGCCCCAGCATTTT.

This clonotype was seen at least ten times. The chain recombines TRBV29-1 with TRBJ2-5; TRBD1 might be the D (6 bases). CDR1 and CDR2 (germline): SQVTM, ANQGSEA. This CDR3 has 13 residues. V shed 2 bases and J shed 5 bases, with 12 bases lying between them. Here the CDR3 reads CSVEMGANETQYF. CDR3 nucleotide sequence: TGCAGCGTTGAAATGGGGGCGAATGAGACCCAGTACTTC. The variable domain in full, with the rest retrieved from reference TRBV29-1 and TRBJ2-5, is SAVISQKPSRDICQRGTSLTIQCQVDSQVTMMFWYRQQPGQSLTLIATANQGSEATYESGFVIDKFPISRPNLTFSTLTVSNMSPEDSSIYLCSVEMGANETQYFGPGTRLLVL.

This clonotype was seen at least ten times. This chain uses TRBV4-3 with TRBJ1-5; no definite D call. CDR3 length equals 15 residues. Germline-derived CDR1 and CDR2 are LGHNA and YSLEER. V was shortened by 0 bases and J by 1 base, with 7 bases between the two germline ends. CDR3 region: CASSQDVSSNQPQHF. DNA for the CDR3: TGCGCCAGCAGCCAAGATGTCAGCAGCAATCAGCCCCAGCATTTT.

In this sample, this clonotype turned up a few times. The rearrangement links TRBV6-6 to TRBJ2-7, with 7 bases matching TRBD1. Trimming at V came to 2 bases and at J to 3 bases, leaving 10 bases not matched to a gene. The germline V gene has CDR1 MNHNY and CDR2 SVGAGI (reference sequence). The CDR3 has 16 amino acids. The DNA of the CDR3 is TGTGCCAGCAGTTACCGTACCGGGACAGCCAACTACGAGCAGTACTTC. It encodes CASSYRTGTANYEQYF.

As regards this clonotype: One end of the junction varies from germline; a read error may be responsible. This sequence joins TRBV19 and TRBJ2-1; the D gene is possibly TRBD1 (5 bases). Germline V gene data show CDR1 as LNHDA and CDR2 as SQIVND (reference sequence). This CDR3 is 14 amino acids long. Written as DNA, the CDR3 is TGTGTCAGTAGTTCCCAACCAGGGTACAATGAGCAGTTCTTC. It codes for CVSSSQPGYNEQFF.

Regarding this clonotype: A much larger clone differs from this one at a single base, so this may be a read error. The chain carries TRBV12-3 or TRBV12-4 and TRBJ2-4; 10 positions match TRBD2. This CDR3 contains 14 residues. CDR3 sequence (DNA): TGTACCAGCAGGGTAGCGGGGGGCGGAAACATTCAGTACTTC. This translates into CTSRVAGGGNIQYF.

This clonotype was observed many times. This rearrangement joins TRBV5-1 to TRBJ1-5; TRBD1 matches at 9 bases. CDR1 is SGHRS and CDR2 is YFSETQ in the germline V gene. V was clipped by 3 bases and J by 0 bases; unmatched bases: 7. CDR3 length: 17 amino acids. The CDR3 coding sequence is TGCGCCAGCAGCTCCGGGACAGGGCAAGGTAGCAATCAGCCCCAGCATTTT. This translates into CASSSGTGQGSNQPQHF.

Remarks on this clonotype: It may be a read error: a sequence one base away is much more abundant. The chain carries TRBV30 and TRBJ2-2; 8 bases line up with TRBD2. This CDR3 has 15 residues. After removal of 4 bases from V and 10 bases from J, the junction contained 14 bases not matched to a gene. Germline V gives CDR1 GTSNPN, CDR2 SVGIG (reference sequence). CDR3: CAWTPGTRVFEELFF. The CDR3 bases are TGTGCCTGGACCCCGGGGACTAGGGTTTTTGAGGAGCTGTTTTTT.

The CDR3 region is CASSDSGGIQETQYF. The DNA for the CDR3 is TGTGCCAGCAGCGACAGCGGCGGGATCCAAGAGACCCAGTACTTC. The V call is TRBV13, the J call TRBJ2-5; tentatively, D is TRBD2 (6 bases). CDR3 length equals 15 residues. Between the trimmed V and J ends, which lost 5 bases and 1 base, there was a span of 14 bases. Germline assignment: CDR1 PRHDT and CDR2 FYEKMQ (reference sequence).

In this sample, this clonotype turned up many times. This sequence joins TRBV30 and TRBJ2-3; D is perhaps TRBD1 or TRBD2 (6 bases each). V gave up 2 bases and J gave up 0 bases, with 12 bases separating them. Germline values: CDR1 GTSNPN, CDR2 SVGIG (reference sequence). The CDR3 extends over 15 amino acids. CDR3 in DNA: TGTGCCTGGAGTATCGGGGGCGCTAGCACAGATACGCAGTATTTT. It specifies CAWSIGGASTDTQYF.

Notes on this clonotype: Mismatch with germline at one junction end may stem from a read error. V is TRBV3-1 and J is TRBJ1-2; D is undetermined. Per germline, CDR1 LGHDT and CDR2 YNNKEL (reference sequence). The CDR3 runs 16 residues. DNA of the CDR3: TGTGCCAGCAGCCAAGATAGGTTCGGACGGAACTATAGCTACACCTTC. It encodes CASSQDRFGRNYSYTF.